Presented here are 8 T cell receptor beta chains from one specimen sequenced in a study of STAT3 mutations in large granular lymphocyte leukemia. Study conclusions and caveats: At least one immunodominant TCR beta clonotype appeared in every T-cell large granular lymphocyte leukemia patient.

These TCRs are of unknown antigen specificity. Profiling relied on immunoSEQ multiplex PCR, and the TCRdb table lists in-frame clones only, not all of them. The repertoire includes roughly 40,000 clones, 81% of them detected once, and around 0.43% sits in the top ten. The source material was PBMCs. The receptors originated from a human donor with T large granular lymphocyte leukemia. Some clones in this sample may be carry-over from other donors' samples.

This clone was observed a handful of times. The chain uses TRBV7-5 and TRBJ2-7; TRBD1, the table's D call, was not compared with the DNA. TRBV7-5 counts as a pseudogene. The CDR3 sequence is 17 residues long. The CDR3 DNA sequence: TGTGTCAGAAGCTTAGCCTCGCTGCCAGGGTGCGATTACGAGCAGTACGTC. It specifies CVRSLASLPGCDYEQYV.

This clone was detected only a few times. The rearrangement uses TRBV5-6 and TRBJ1-6; possibly TRBD1 for D (5 bases). CDR3 size: 15 residues. Germline lookup yields CDR1 SGHDT and CDR2 YYEEEE. V was trimmed by 0 bases and J by 10 bases, leaving 14 bases between them. The CDR3 is CASSLVTGLGSPLHF. The CDR3 bases are TGTGCCAGCAGCTTGGTAACGGGGCTTGGCTCACCCCTCCACTTT. The whole variable domain, filled in from reference TRBV5-6 and TRBJ1-6, reads DAGVTQSPTHLIKTRGQQVTLRCSPKSGHDTVSWYQQALGQGPQFIFQYYEEEERQRGNFPDRFSGHQFPNYSSELNVNALLLGDSALYLCASSLVTGLGSPLHFGNGTRLTVT.

The gene calls are TRBV7-2 and TRBJ2-1; perhaps TRBD2 as D (5 bases). From germline, CDR1 is SGHTA and CDR2 FQGNSA. The CDR3 covers 13 residues. Trimming stripped 5 bases from V and 9 bases from J, with 14 bases between. CDR3 amino acids: CASSPTSRAEQFF. CDR3 DNA sequence: TGTGCCAGCAGCCCTACTAGTCGGGCTGAGCAGTTCTTC.

The chain joins TRBV7-9 to TRBJ2-1; no firm D call. The germline V gene encodes CDR1 SEHNR and CDR2 FQNEAQ (reference sequence). Trimming shortened V by 5 bases and J by 0 bases, and 14 bases separated the two germline ends. The CDR3 runs to 16 residues. For the CDR3, the DNA is TGTGCCAGCAGCCAAAAAAAGCTTCACTCCTACAATGAGCAGTTCTTC. Amino acid sequence: CASSQKKLHSYNEQFF.

The CDR3 is CASRQGAGQPQHF. CDR3 sequence (DNA): TGCGCCAGCAGACAGGGGGCTGGGCAGCCCCAGCATTTT. This chain joins TRBV10-2 and TRBJ1-5; 9 bases align to TRBD1. From germline, CDR1 is WSHSY and CDR2 SAAADI. The CDR3 runs to 13 residues. V was pared by 6 bases and J by 7 bases, with 4 bases of the junction left unmatched.

The gene calls are TRBV4-1 and TRBJ2-1; the match to TRBD2 covers 10 bases. J gave up 8 bases and V 1 base, and 11 bases lay outside the gene matches. The CDR3 loop spans 17 amino acids. Germline V gene sequence: CDR1 MGHRA, CDR2 YSYEKL. This CDR3 is CASSQGAAASGGYEQFF. Written as DNA, the CDR3 is TGCGCCAGCAGCCAAGGGGCAGCGGCTAGCGGGGGCTATGAGCAGTTCTTC.

The chain couples TRBV5-5 to TRBJ2-3, with TRBD1 matching over 8 bases. The ends lost 4 bases at V and 3 bases at J; junction bases unmatched: 10. Germline-derived CDR1 and CDR2 are SGHKS and YYEKEE (reference sequence). CDR3 size: 16 residues. CDR3 in DNA: TGTGCCAGCAGCCGGACAGGGCCGCTTGTGACAGATACGCAGTATTTT. Encoded protein: CASSRTGPLVTDTQYF.

V and J are TRBV11-2 and TRBJ2-2, with TRBD1 matching over 8 bases. The J segment lost 0 bases and the V segment lost 5 bases, leaving 2 bases of the junction unmatched. Germline CDR1 and CDR2: SGHAT and FQNNGV. The CDR3 runs 15 residues. CDR3 loop: CASSRDRPNTGELFF. The DNA for the CDR3 is TGTGCCAGCAGCCGGGACAGGCCGAACACCGGGGAGCTGTTTTTT. Combining the CDR3 with reference TRBV11-2 and TRBJ2-2 gives the whole variable domain EAGVAQSPRYKIIEKRQSVAFWCNPISGHATLYWYQQILGQGPKLLIQFQNNGVVDDSQLPKDRFSAERLKGVDSTLKIQPAKLEDSAVYLCASSRDRPNTGELFFGEGSRLTVL.